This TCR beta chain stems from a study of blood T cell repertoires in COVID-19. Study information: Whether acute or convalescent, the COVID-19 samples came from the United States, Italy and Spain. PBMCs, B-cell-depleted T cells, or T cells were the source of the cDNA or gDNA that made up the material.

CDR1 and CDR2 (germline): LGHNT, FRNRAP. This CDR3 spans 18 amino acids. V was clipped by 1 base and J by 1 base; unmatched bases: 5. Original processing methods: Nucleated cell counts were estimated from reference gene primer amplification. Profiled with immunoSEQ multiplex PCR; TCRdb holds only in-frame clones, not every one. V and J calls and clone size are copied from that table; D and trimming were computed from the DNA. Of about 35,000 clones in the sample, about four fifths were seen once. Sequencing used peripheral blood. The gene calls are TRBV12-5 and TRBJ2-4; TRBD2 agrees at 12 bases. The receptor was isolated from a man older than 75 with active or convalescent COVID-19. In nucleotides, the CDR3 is TGTGCTAGTGGTTTGGAGGCTAGCGGGAGGGGGGCCAAAAACATTCAGTACTTC. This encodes CASGLEASGRGAKNIQYF.